This entry describes one T cell receptor (beta chain). Its antigen is as yet unknown. This specimen belongs to a study of T cell responses to AZD1222 COVID-19 vaccine. Study-wide results and limits: Clonal diversity was possibly underestimated; the donors were predominantly white British and more often female. Baseline testing showed seropositivity in only a handful of AZD1222 recipients.

There are 18 residues in the CDR3. CDR1 SEHNR and CDR2 FQNEAQ come from the germline V gene (reference sequence). Losses at the gene ends were 2 bases for V and 7 bases for J; bases not matched to a gene: 14. Data came from immunoSEQ multiplex PCR; TCRdb stores just in-frame clones and leaves some out. This repertoire shows about 130,000 clones, around 90% found once; its top ten account for around 8%. This material consisted of peripheral blood, taken on day 0 of AZD1222 vaccination. This rearrangement joins TRBV7-9 to TRBJ2-1; 10 bases are a match to TRBD2. The TCR originated in an adult in good health. The DNA of the CDR3 is TGTGCCAGCAGCTTAACTAGTACTCCGGGACTAGCGAGGAATGAGCAGTTCTTC. It translates to CASSLTSTPGLARNEQFF.